A few counts support the clone carrying this T cell receptor beta chain. Its antigen is as yet unknown. CDR1 is SGHTA and CDR2 is FQGNSA in the germline V gene. The CDR3 has 20 amino acids. The V segment lost 4 bases and the J segment 3 bases; nucleotides outside the gene matches: 21. TCRdb fed the 5' RACE reads into MiXCR, producing one record per CDR3 protein. The table has 450,000 to 650,000 distinct CDR3 sequences, 20% to 25% seen once; the top ten hold about 8.2%. This entry comes from a study of T-cell memory formation after mild COVID-19. Study summary: Across donors, TCR clusters were largely donor specific. Study-wide results and caveats: Shrinking CD4+ clones resided mostly in CM and EM, and CD8+ ones in EMRA.

The sequence derives from an adult woman who had mild COVID-19 (a few samples of this study predate the infection). Cell type and time point are not known. Sequencing was done on a sample of PBMCs or a T cell subset sorted from them (not recorded which). The chain carries TRBV7-2 and TRBJ2-5; 9 bases align to TRBD2. CDR3 sequence reads: CASSSPPMIAGVWEKETQYF. The CDR3 DNA sequence: TGTGCCAGCAGCTCCCCCCCGATGATAGCGGGGGTGTGGGAGAAAGAGACCCAGTACTTC.